This entry is about one T cell receptor (beta chain). Its antigen target is currently unknown. Base qualities are not at hand, and no much larger clone is one base apart. Patients with a history of autoimmune disease or receiving systemic immunosuppression were excluded from the trial. Peripheral blood for TCR sequencing was collected from all dose cohorts at baseline, on cycle 4 day 1, and on cycle 7 day 1. Samples were obtained from an open-label, multicenter, first-in-human phase I dose-escalation trial of ivuxolimab. Adults with locally advanced or metastatic melanoma, renal cell carcinoma, hepatocellular carcinoma or head and neck squamous cell carcinoma were enrolled in the trial. CD4+ and CD8+ T cells were sorted separately from peripheral blood before TCR sequencing. This sample is drawn from a study of OX40 agonist ivuxolimab in advanced cancers. The study in broad terms: Ivuxolimab was an agonistic, fully human IgG2 monoclonal antibody directed against OX40 (CD134), a costimulatory receptor. Intravenous ivuxolimab was administered to patients every 2 weeks at six dose levels: 0.01, 0.1, 0.3, 1.5, 3 and 10 mg/kg. Among the 50 to 55 dose-escalation patients, about 20 had hepatocellular carcinoma, approximately 15 melanoma, 9 renal cell carcinoma and 9 head and neck cancer. The dose-escalation cohort was 82.7% male with a mean age of around 64 years, ranging from roughly 20 to 85. Patients were allowed to have had prior anti-PD-1, anti-PD-L1 or anti-CTLA-4 therapy, and around 43% of the dose-escalation patients had been treated with checkpoint inhibitors. Three dose-escalation patients achieved partial responses, one with hepatocellular carcinoma and two with cutaneous melanoma. The point of sequencing TCRbeta in the periphery was to test whether ivuxolimab changed TCR sequence diversity and drove clonal T-cell expansion. The paper covers the monotherapy dose-escalation part of the phase I ivuxolimab trial, which included N of about 50 patients. The paper as a whole reports these results and caveats: After ivuxolimab, expanded clones were on average more numerous among CD8+ T cells than among CD4+ T cells. In the 0.1-3.0 mg/kg groups, partial responders had among the lowest normalized peripheral clonal expansion, particularly in CD8+ T cells. Low levels of normalized T-cell clonal expansion were also seen in some patients who did not respond. Which antigens the clonally expanded peripheral T cells were specific for was not determined. At doses from 0.1 to 3.0 mg/kg, clonal expansion was seen in both CD4+ and CD8+ blood T cells between baseline and week 6.

From the cysteine up to the phenylalanine, the CDR3 has a length of 15 residues. Just CDR3 DNA is preserved here, 45 bases in frame from base 1. V is pared back by 3 bases and J by 3 bases, with 15 bases lying between the germline termini. The germline V gene yields LGHNA for CDR1 and YSLEER for CDR2. Genomic DNA was isolated from the sorted cells so that the TCRbeta CDR3 region could be sequenced. The immunoSEQ Assay was used to sequence the TCRbeta CDR3 regions. Entries here come from immuneACCESS through TCRdb and include only in-frame sequences with V and J called. Some clones fail to appear in such tables; in the studies checked, an unresolved V gene covers under half of the shortfall, and the cause of the remainder is unknown. The sample has approximately 58,000 clones on record, around 93% of them singletons. The ten largest clonotypes hold about 0.46% of the sample.

The TCR sequence derives from an adult with an advanced solid tumor such as melanoma, head and neck, liver or kidney cancer. The sample was CD4+ or CD8+ T cells sorted from blood, taken in a trial of the OX40 agonist ivuxolimab. This chain is built from TRBV4-3 and TRBJ2-7; the D gene assignment is ambiguous. The CDR3 protein is CASSQALGVGYEQYF. The sequence in DNA is TGCGCCAGCAGCCAGGCGCTCGGCGTAGGCTACGAGCAGTACTTC.